Following are 2 T cell receptor beta chains from one sample sequenced in a study of cytomegalovirus exposure and HLA in healthy donors. PCR was performed using 60 Vbeta and 13 Jbeta primers. The data were produced by immunoSEQ multiplex PCR, yet TCRdb's version contains in-frame clones alone and is incomplete. The sample consists of some 250,000 clones, 82% of them appearing once. Sequenced sample: PBMCs. The receptors originated from a woman aged 40 to 55 in good health and CMV-seropositive.

The chain recombines TRBV10-3 with TRBJ1-4; TRBD1 aligns across 9 bases. Trimming removed 5 bases from V and 8 bases from J; junction bases left unmatched: 3. The CDR3 spans 13 residues. CDR1 ENHRY and CDR2 SYGVKD come from the germline V gene. The CDR3 region is CAISTGQGEKLFF. CDR3 nucleotides: TGTGCCATCAGTACGGGACAGGGCGAAAAACTGTTTTTT.

This chain links TRBV25-1 with TRBJ1-2, with 7 nucleotides matching TRBD1. The V gene's germline CDR1 is MGHDK and CDR2 SYGVNS. The J segment lost 4 bases and the V segment lost 3 bases, leaving 5 bases of the junction unmatched. The length of the CDR3 is 14 residues. The CDR3: CASSEWDSVYGYTF. The CDR3 region has the DNA TGTGCCAGCAGTGAGTGGGACAGCGTCTATGGCTACACCTTC.